This entry features one TCR beta chain sequence. Germline-derived CDR1 and CDR2 are LNHDA and SQIVND (reference sequence). The CDR3 has 11 residues. V dropped 8 bases and J dropped 4 bases, with 8 bases sitting between them. Profiled with immunoSEQ multiplex PCR; TCRdb holds only in-frame clones, not every one. The data show approximately 980,000 clones, 70% to 85% seen once. The entry originates in a study of shared clonotypes between healthy human individuals. Negatively enriched CD4+ T cells were divided by CD45RA into naive and memory. This sequence was found in a man younger than 35 in good health. The sequenced material came from memory CD4+ T cells sorted from blood. Indicated subset: CD45RA-negative fraction. V gene TRBV19 combines with J gene TRBJ1-2, with D perhaps matching TRBD1 (6 bases). CDR3 sequence: CASGQLYGYTF. The CDR3 DNA is TGTGCCAGTGGACAGCTCTATGGCTACACCTTC. Supplemented by reference TRBV19 and TRBJ1-2, the full variable domain reads DGGITQSPKYLFRKEGQNVTLSCEQNLNHDAMYWYRQDPGQGLRLIYYSQIVNDFQKGDIAEGYSVSREKKESFPLTVTSAQKNPTAFYLCASGQLYGYTFGSGTRLTVV.